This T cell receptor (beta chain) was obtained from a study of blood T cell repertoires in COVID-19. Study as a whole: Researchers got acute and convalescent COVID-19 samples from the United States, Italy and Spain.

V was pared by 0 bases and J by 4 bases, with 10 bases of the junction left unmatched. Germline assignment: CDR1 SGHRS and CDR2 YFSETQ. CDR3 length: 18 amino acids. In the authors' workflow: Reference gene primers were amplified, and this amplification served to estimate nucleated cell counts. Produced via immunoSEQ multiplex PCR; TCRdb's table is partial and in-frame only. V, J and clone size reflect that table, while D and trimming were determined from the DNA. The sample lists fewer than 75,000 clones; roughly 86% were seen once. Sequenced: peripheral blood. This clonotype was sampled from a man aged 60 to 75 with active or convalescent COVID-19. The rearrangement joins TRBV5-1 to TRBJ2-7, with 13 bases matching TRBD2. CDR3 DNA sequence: TGCGCCAGCAGCTTGGCTCCGGGACTAGCGGGATATATGTACGAGCAGTACTTC. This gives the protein CASSLAPGLAGYMYEQYF.